The clone carrying this TCR beta chain was detected many times. These data originate in a study of T cells in Graves' hyperthyroidism and ophthalmopathy. The CDR3 covers 11 residues. V was cut by 2 bases and J by 6 bases, with 7 bases left in between. Looked up from germline, CDR1 is GTSNPN and CDR2 is SVGIG (reference sequence). It was RNA transcripts that yielded the amplified TCR beta CDR3 regions. The TCR CDR3 first-round RT-PCR relied on the HTBI primer set. One entry per CDR3 protein results from TCRdb running MiXCR on the multiplex PCR reads. Of around 700,000 distinct CDR3 sequences listed, roughly a sixth are singletons.

The receptor was derived from a woman between 50 and 59 years old with Graves' hyperthyroidism that later progressed to Graves' ophthalmopathy. The source material was blood. The rearrangement links TRBV30 to TRBJ1-1; D gene ambiguous. CDR3 in DNA: TGTGCCTGGAGTACCGGGTCTGAAGCTTTCTTT. Residues: CAWSTGSEAFF.